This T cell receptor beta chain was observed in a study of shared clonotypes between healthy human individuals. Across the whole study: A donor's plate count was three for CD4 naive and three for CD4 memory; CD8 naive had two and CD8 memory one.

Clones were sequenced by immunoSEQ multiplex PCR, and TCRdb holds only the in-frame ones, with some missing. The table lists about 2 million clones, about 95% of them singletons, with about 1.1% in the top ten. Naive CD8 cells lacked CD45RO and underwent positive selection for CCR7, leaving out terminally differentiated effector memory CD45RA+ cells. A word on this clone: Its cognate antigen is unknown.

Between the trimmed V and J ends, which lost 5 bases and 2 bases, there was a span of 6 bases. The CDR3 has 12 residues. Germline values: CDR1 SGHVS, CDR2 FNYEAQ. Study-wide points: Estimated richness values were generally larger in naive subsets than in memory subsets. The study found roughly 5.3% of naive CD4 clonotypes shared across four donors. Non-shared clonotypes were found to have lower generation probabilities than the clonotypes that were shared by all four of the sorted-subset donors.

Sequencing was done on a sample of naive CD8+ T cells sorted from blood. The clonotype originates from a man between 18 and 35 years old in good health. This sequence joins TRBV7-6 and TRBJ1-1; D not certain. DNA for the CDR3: TGTGCCAGCAGCCCCCCAAACACTGAAGCTTTCTTT. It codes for CASSPPNTEAFF.